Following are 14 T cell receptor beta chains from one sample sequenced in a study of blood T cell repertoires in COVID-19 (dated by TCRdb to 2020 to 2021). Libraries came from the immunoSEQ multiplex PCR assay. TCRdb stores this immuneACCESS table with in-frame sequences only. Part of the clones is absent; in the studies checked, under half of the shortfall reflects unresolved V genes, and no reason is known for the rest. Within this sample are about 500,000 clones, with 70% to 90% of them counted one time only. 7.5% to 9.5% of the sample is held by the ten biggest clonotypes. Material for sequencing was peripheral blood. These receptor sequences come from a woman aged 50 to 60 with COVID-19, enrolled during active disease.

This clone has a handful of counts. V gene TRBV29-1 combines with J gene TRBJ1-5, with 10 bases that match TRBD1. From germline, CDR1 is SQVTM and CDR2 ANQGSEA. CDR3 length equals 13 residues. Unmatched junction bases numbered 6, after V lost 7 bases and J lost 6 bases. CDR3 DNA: TGCAGCGCCCAGACAGGGGGCGGTCAGCCCCAGCATTTT. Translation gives CSAQTGGGQPQHF. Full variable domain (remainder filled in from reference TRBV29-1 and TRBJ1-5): SAVISQKPSRDICQRGTSLTIQCQVDSQVTMMFWYRQQPGQSLTLIATANQGSEATYESGFVIDKFPISRPNLTFSTLTVSNMSPEDSSIYLCSAQTGGGQPQHFGDGTRLSIL.

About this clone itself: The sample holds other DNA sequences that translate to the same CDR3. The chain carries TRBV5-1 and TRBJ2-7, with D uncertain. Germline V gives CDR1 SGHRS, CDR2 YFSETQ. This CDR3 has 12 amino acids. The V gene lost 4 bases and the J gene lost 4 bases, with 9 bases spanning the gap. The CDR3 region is CASSAEGYEQYF. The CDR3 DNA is TGCGCCAGCAGCGCGGAAGGATACGAGCAGTACTTC.

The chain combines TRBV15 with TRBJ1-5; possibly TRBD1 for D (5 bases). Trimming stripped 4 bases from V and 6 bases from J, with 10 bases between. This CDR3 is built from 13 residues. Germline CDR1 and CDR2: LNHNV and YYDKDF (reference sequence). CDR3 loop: CATSISQGQPQHF. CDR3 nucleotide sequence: TGTGCCACCAGCATATCTCAGGGTCAGCCCCAGCATTTT.

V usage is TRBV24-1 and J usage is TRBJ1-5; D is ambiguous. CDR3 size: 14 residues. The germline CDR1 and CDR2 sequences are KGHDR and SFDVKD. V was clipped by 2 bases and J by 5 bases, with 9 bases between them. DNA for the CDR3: TGTGCCACCAGTGATTCGCGAGGGTATCAGCCCCAGCATTTT. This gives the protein CATSDSRGYQPQHF.

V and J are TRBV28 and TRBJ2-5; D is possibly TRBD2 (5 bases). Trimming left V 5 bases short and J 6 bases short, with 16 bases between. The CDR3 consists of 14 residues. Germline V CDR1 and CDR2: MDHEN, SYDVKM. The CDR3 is CASSPPGILKTQYF. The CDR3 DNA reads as TGTGCCAGCAGTCCCCCGGGGATTCTCAAGACCCAGTACTTC. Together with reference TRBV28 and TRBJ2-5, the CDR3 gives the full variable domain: DVKVTQSSRYLVKRTGEKVFLECVQDMDHENMFWYRQDPGLGLRLIYFSYDVKMKEKGDIPEGYSVSREKKERFSLILESASTNQTSMYLCASSPPGILKTQYFGPGTRLLVL.

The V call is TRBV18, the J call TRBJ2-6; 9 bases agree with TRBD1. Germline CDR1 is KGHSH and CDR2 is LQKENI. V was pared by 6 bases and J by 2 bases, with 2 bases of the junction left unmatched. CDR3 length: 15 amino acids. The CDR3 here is CASSRQGAGANVLTF. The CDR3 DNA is TGTGCCAGCTCGCGACAGGGGGCTGGGGCCAACGTCCTGACTTTC.

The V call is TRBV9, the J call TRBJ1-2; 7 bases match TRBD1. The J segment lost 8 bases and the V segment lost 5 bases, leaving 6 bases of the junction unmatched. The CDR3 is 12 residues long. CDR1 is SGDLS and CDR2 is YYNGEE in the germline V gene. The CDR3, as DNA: TGTGCCAGCAGAGACAGGGTGTTCGGCTACACCTTC. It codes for CASRDRVFGYTF.

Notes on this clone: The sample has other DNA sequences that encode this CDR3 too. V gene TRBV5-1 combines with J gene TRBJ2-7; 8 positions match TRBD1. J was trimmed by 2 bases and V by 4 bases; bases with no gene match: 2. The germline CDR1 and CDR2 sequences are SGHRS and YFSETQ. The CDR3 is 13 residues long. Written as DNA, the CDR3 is TGCGCCAGCAGCGGACAGGGCACCTACGAGCAGTACTTC. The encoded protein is CASSGQGTYEQYF.

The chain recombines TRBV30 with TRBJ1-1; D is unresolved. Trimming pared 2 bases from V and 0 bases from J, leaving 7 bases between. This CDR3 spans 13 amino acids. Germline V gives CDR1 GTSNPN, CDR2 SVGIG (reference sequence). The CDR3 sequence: CAWSTTLNTEAFF. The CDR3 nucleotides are TGTGCCTGGAGTACTACTTTGAACACTGAAGCTTTCTTT.

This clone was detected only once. The CDR3 loop reads CASSGPPEAGLGAFF. The CDR3, as DNA: TGTGCCAGCAGTGGGCCTCCAGAGGCCGGGTTGGGAGCTTTCTTT. The chain couples TRBV2 to TRBJ1-1; D unclear. Trimming took 4 bases from V and 10 from J, leaving 22 bases between them. The CDR3 is 15 amino acids. CDR1 is SNHLY and CDR2 is FYNNEI in the germline V gene.

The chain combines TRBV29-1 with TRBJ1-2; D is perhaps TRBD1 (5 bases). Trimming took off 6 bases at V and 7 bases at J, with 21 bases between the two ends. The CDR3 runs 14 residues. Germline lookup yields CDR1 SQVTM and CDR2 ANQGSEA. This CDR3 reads CSVPKWGESGGYTF. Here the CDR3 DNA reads TGCAGCGTCCCCAAGTGGGGGGAATCAGGTGGCTACACCTTC.

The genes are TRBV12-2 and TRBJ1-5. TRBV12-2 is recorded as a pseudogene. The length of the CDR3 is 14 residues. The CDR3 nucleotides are TGTGCAAGTCGGGGGGACTCTAGCAATCAGCCCCAGCATTTT. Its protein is CASRGDSSNQPQHF.

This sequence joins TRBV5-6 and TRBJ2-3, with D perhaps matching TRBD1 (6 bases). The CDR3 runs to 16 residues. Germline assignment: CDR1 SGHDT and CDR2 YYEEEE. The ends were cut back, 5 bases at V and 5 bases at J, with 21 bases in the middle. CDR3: CASSRQTGSPVDTQYF. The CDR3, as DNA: TGTGCCAGCAGTCGCCAGACAGGCAGTCCGGTAGATACGCAGTATTTT.

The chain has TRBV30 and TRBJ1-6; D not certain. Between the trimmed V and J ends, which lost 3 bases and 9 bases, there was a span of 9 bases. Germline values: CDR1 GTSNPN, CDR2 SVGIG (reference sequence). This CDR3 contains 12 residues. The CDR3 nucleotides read TGTGCCTGGAGGGCGGGTGCTTCACCCCTCCACTTT. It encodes CAWRAGASPLHF.